This record covers a single T cell receptor (beta chain). As originally analysed: Estimation of nucleated cell counts was performed using reference gene primer amplification. The data were produced by immunoSEQ multiplex PCR, yet TCRdb's version contains in-frame clones alone and is incomplete. V and J calls and clone size are copied from that table; D and trimming were computed from the DNA. The sample lists more than 100,000 clones; roughly 87% were seen once. This record belongs to a study of blood T cell repertoires in COVID-19. Overall study context: Some COVID-19 samples were acute and others convalescent; all came from the United States, Italy and Spain.

Trimming cost V 6 bases and J 0 bases, with 16 bases left between them. CDR3 length: 16 residues. The germline gives CDR1 MRHNA, CDR2 SNTAGT. The V call is TRBV6-4, the J call TRBJ2-3, with D possibly TRBD2 on 6 matching bases. The sequence was obtained from a human donor in a cohort sampled during active COVID-19. Sequencing used peripheral blood. The CDR3 sequence is CASRRSGSTSTDTQYF. The DNA of the CDR3 is TGTGCCAGCAGAAGGTCCGGGAGCACCAGCACAGATACGCAGTATTTT.